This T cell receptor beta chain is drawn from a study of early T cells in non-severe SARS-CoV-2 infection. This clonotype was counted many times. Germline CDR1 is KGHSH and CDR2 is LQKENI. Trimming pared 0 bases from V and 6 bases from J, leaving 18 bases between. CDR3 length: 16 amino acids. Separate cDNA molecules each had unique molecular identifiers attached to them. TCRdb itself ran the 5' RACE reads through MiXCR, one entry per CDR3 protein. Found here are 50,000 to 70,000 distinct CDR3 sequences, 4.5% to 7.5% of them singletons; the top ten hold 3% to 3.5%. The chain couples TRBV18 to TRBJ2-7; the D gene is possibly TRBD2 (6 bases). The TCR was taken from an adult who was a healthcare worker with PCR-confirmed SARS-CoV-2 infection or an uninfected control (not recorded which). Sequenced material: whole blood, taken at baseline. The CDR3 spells CASSPPSRELFSEQYF. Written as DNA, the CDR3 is TGTGCCAGCTCACCACCAAGCCGGGAGCTATTTTCCGAGCAGTACTTC.